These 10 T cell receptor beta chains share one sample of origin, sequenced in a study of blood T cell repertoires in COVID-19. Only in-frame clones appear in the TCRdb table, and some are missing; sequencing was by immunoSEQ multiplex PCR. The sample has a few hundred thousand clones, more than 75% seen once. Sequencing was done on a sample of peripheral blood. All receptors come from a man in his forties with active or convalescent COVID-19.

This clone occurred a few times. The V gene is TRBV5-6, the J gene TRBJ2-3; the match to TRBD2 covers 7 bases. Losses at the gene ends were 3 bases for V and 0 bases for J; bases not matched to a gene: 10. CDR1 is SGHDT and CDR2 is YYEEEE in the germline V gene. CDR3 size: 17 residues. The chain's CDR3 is CASSWVGAGHSTDTQYF. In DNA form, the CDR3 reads TGTGCCAGCAGCTGGGTGGGAGCGGGGCATAGCACAGATACGCAGTATTTT.

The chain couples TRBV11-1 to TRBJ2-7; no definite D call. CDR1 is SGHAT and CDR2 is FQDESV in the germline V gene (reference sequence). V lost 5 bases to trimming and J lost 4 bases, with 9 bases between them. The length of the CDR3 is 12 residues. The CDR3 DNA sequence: TGTGCCAGCAGCCCCAGTCAGTACGAGCAGTACTTC. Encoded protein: CASSPSQYEQYF.

DNA for the CDR3: TGTGCCAGCAGTTACTCGGCAGGGAGGTACGAGCAGTACTTC. Translated, it gives CASSYSAGRYEQYF. The chain has TRBV6-5 and TRBJ2-7; perhaps TRBD2 as D (6 bases). Germline loops: CDR1 MNHEY, CDR2 SVGAGI. CDR3 length equals 14 residues. Trimming shortened V by 0 bases and J by 4 bases, and 10 bases separated the two germline ends.

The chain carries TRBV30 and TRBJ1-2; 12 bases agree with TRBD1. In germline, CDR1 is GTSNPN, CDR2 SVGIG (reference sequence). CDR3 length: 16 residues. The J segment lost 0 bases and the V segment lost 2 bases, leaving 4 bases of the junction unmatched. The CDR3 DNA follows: TGTGCCTGGAGTAGGGACAGGGGGCCCCCTAACTATGGCTACACCTTC. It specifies CAWSRDRGPPNYGYTF.

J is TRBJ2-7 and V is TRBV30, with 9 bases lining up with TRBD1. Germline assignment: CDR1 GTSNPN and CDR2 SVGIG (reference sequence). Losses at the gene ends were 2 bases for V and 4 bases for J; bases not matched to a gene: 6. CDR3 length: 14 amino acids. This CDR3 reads CAWSPGTGRYEQYF. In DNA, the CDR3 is TGTGCCTGGAGTCCCGGGACAGGGAGGTACGAGCAGTACTTC.

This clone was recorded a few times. CDR3 region: CAWSFGTVSYNSPLHF. The CDR3, as DNA: TGTGCCTGGAGTTTCGGCACAGTCTCCTATAATTCACCCCTCCACTTT. This chain joins TRBV30 and TRBJ1-6; D not resolved. V was trimmed by 2 bases and J by 0 bases, leaving 11 bases between them. CDR1 GTSNPN and CDR2 SVGIG come from the germline V gene (reference sequence). The CDR3 has 16 residues.

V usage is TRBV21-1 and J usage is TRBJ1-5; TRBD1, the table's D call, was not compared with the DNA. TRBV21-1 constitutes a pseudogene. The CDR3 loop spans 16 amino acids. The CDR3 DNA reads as TGTGCCAGCAGCAGACGGGTTAGGCAGGGGGAGAAGCCCCAGCATTTT. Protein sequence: CASSRRVRQGEKPQHF.

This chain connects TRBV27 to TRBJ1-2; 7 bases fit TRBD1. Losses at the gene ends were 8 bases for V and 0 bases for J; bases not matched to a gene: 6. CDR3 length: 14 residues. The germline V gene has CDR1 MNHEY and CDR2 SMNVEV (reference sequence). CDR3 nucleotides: TGTGCCAGCGCAATACAGGGGACTAACTATGGCTACACCTTC. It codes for CASAIQGTNYGYTF.

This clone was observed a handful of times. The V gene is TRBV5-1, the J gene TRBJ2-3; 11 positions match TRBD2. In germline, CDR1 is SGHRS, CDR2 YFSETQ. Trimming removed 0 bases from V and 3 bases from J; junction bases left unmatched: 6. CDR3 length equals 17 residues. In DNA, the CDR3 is TGCGCCAGCAGCTTGGACCCGTCTAGCGGGGGGACAGATACGCAGTATTTT. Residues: CASSLDPSSGGTDTQYF.

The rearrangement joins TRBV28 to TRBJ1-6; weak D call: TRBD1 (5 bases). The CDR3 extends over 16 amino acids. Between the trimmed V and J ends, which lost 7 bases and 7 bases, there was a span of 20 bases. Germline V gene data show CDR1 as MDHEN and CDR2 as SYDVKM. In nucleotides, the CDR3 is TGTGCCAGCACCCTTGGACAACTCCGACGGAATTCACCCCTCCACTTT. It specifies CASTLGQLRRNSPLHF.